Listed here are 13 T cell receptor beta chains from one sample, sequenced in a study of blood T cell repertoires in COVID-19. The protocol was immunoSEQ multiplex PCR, while the TCRdb copy is restricted to in-frame clones and leaves out a portion. The sample yields approximately 170,000 clones, about 81% seen once. The sample comprised peripheral blood. These receptors were obtained from a human donor in a cohort sampled during active COVID-19.

The CDR3 DNA reads TGTGCCAGCAGTTTCGGATTGGGTAGCGGGAGAGAGACCCAGTACTTC. This translates into CASSFGLGSGRETQYF. The genes are TRBV27 and TRBJ2-5, with 9 nucleotides matching TRBD2. With V trimmed by 3 bases and J by 4 bases, 9 bases remained unmatched. The CDR3 is 16 amino acids. The germline V gene has CDR1 MNHEY and CDR2 SMNVEV (reference sequence).

This clone was observed a few times. CDR3 sequence: CASSRTHTGELFF. The CDR3 region has the DNA TGTGCCAGCAGTCGGACACATACCGGGGAGCTGTTTTTT. The rearrangement uses TRBV6-5 and TRBJ2-2; a weak D match, TRBD1 (5 bases). The germline CDR1 and CDR2 sequences are MNHEY and SVGAGI. The CDR3 is 13 residues long. V was trimmed by 5 bases and J by 5 bases, leaving 9 bases between them.

V is TRBV9 and J is TRBJ2-7, with D tentatively TRBD1 (6 bases). V dropped 6 bases and J dropped 0 bases, with 10 bases sitting between them. Germline loops: CDR1 SGDLS, CDR2 YYNGEE. This CDR3 spans 13 amino acids. The CDR3 DNA follows: TGTGCCAGCACCGGGACAAACTCCTACGAGCAGTACTTC. This translates into CASTGTNSYEQYF.

CDR3 sequence (DNA): TGTGCCAGCAGTGTAGCGGGCCGCACAGATACGCAGTATTTT. Its translation is CASSVAGRTDTQYF. This chain links TRBV25-1 with TRBJ2-3, with TRBD2 matching 7 bases. The V gene's germline CDR1 is MGHDK and CDR2 SYGVNS. The CDR3 loop spans 14 amino acids. With V trimmed by 4 bases and J by 1 base, 2 bases remained unmatched. The complete variable domain, with remaining parts taken from reference TRBV25-1 and TRBJ2-3, reads EADIYQTPRYLVIGTGKKITLECSQTMGHDKMYWYQQDPGMELHLIHYSYGVNSTEKGDLSSESTVSRIRTEHFPLTLESARPSHTSQYLCASSVAGRTDTQYFGPGTRLTVL.

This sequence joins TRBV6-1 and TRBJ1-3; D unclear. The germline gives CDR1 MNHNS, CDR2 SASEGT. CDR3 length equals 12 residues. Trimming cost V 2 bases and J 9 bases, with 8 bases left between them. Here the CDR3 DNA reads TGTGCCAGCAGTGAAAACCTACGCACCATATATTTT. Translation gives CASSENLRTIYF.

This chain uses TRBV5-6 with TRBJ2-5, with 7 bases that match TRBD1. The germline gives CDR1 SGHDT, CDR2 YYEEEE. The CDR3 consists of 13 residues. After removal of 4 bases from V and 6 bases from J, the junction contained 6 bases not matched to a gene. The CDR3 DNA is TGTGCCAGCAGCCTAATAGGGGGCAAGACCCAGTACTTC. Its translation: CASSLIGGKTQYF.

This chain uses TRBV5-1 with TRBJ2-1, with 7 bases fitting TRBD2. With V trimmed by 1 base and J by 2 bases, 3 bases remained unmatched. CDR1 is SGHRS and CDR2 is YFSETQ in the germline V gene. The CDR3 length is 15 residues. CDR3 region: CASSLNGRTYNEQFF. CDR3 DNA sequence: TGCGCCAGCAGCTTGAACGGGAGGACCTACAATGAGCAGTTCTTC.

The CDR3 region is CASSSREVSGANVLTF. In nucleotides, the CDR3 is TGTGCCAGCAGCTCTAGGGAGGTCTCTGGGGCCAACGTCCTGACTTTC. The chain recombines TRBV5-6 with TRBJ2-6; a possible D gene is TRBD2 (6 bases). Germline lookup yields CDR1 SGHDT and CDR2 YYEEEE. V lost 3 bases to trimming and J lost 0 bases, with 10 bases between them. The CDR3 has 16 amino acids.

The V gene is TRBV27, the J gene TRBJ2-7, with a possible D match to TRBD1 (5 bases). The CDR3 covers 14 residues. Germline lookup yields CDR1 MNHEY and CDR2 SMNVEV (reference sequence). V gave up 6 bases and J gave up 5 bases, with 17 bases separating them. The CDR3 loop is CASSPRWGSNEQYF. CDR3 bases: TGTGCCAGCAGCCCCCGTTGGGGCAGCAACGAGCAGTACTTC.

J is TRBJ1-3 and V is TRBV6-1; no clear D. The CDR3 runs to 14 residues. Germline V CDR1 and CDR2: MNHNS, SASEGT. V was cut by 1 base and J by 3 bases, with 7 bases left in between. This CDR3 reads CASSEGAVGNTIYF. CDR3 bases: TGTGCCAGCAGTGAAGGGGCTGTTGGAAACACCATATATTTT.

The chain carries TRBV7-8 and TRBJ2-7; TRBD2 agrees at 14 bases. After removal of 5 bases from V and 3 bases from J, the junction contained 6 bases not matched to a gene. CDR1 and CDR2 (germline): SGHVS, FQNEAQ. The CDR3 is made up of 16 amino acids. CDR3 in amino acids: CASSPTSGRALYEQYF. The CDR3 DNA is TGTGCCAGCAGCCCGACTAGCGGGAGGGCCCTCTACGAGCAGTACTTC.

This chain connects TRBV30 to TRBJ2-6; the D gene is possibly TRBD2 (6 bases). Germline V lookup: CDR1 GTSNPN, CDR2 SVGIG (reference sequence). CDR3 length equals 15 residues. V lost 4 bases, J lost 2 bases, and 12 bases lay in between. The CDR3 loop is CAWKGEEAGANVLTF. In DNA form, the CDR3 reads TGTGCCTGGAAAGGGGAGGAGGCTGGGGCCAACGTCCTGACTTTC.

This rearrangement joins TRBV7-2 to TRBJ2-5, with 7 nucleotides matching TRBD2. The ends lost 0 bases at V and 2 bases at J; junction bases unmatched: 6. The germline gives CDR1 SGHTA, CDR2 FQGNSA. The CDR3 length is 16 residues. In DNA, the CDR3 is TGTGCCAGCAGCTTAGCACCGGGCGGGGGACAAGAGACCCAGTACTTC. Its translation: CASSLAPGGGQETQYF.